Listed below are T cell receptor beta chains from one sample, sequenced in a study of CD8+ T cells in alopecia areata. The data were produced by immunoSEQ multiplex PCR, yet TCRdb's version contains in-frame clones alone and is incomplete. The repertoire holds roughly 100,000 clones, with about nine tenths as singletons. The sequencing used CD8+ T cells sorted from blood, collected around week 30, from a patient treated with tofacitinib. These TCRs come from a human donor with alopecia areata. CDR3s include the opening cysteine and the closing phenylalanine or tryptophan. D genes are given only for firm matches.

J: TRBJ2-7; length: 15; V: TRBV4-1; D: TRBD1; DNA: TGCGCCAGCAGCCAAGGTACAGGGGGGTACTACGAGCAGTACTTC; CDR3: CASSQGTGGYYEQYF
J: TRBJ2-3; length: 17; V: TRBV7-9; D: TRBD2; DNA: TGTGCCAGCAGCCAACTAGCGGGAGAGTCTCCGTTGGATACGCAGTATTTT; CDR3: CASSQLAGESPLDTQYF
J: TRBJ2-7; length: 15; V: TRBV11-1; D: TRBD1; DNA: TGTGCCAGCAGCTTATCGTGGGACAGGGGGAACGAGCAGTACTTC; CDR3: CASSLSWDRGNEQYF
J: TRBJ1-1; length: 11; V: TRBV23-1; D: .; DNA: TGCGCCAGCAGTCGGGGCACTGAAGCTTTCTTT; CDR3: CASSRGTEAFF
J: TRBJ1-1; length: 13; V: TRBV19; D: .; DNA: TGTGCCAGTAGTATATCAGGCGACACTGAAGCTTTCTTT; CDR3: CASSISGDTEAFF
J: TRBJ2-3; length: 16; V: TRBV27; D: .; DNA: TGTGCCAGCAGTGGATCGGTTGGCGCTAGCACAGATACGCAGTATTTT; CDR3: CASSGSVGASTDTQYF
J: TRBJ1-1; length: 13; V: TRBV5-1; D: .; DNA: TGCGCCAGCAGCTTGACAGGTAACACTGAAGCTTTCTTT; CDR3: CASSLTGNTEAFF
J: TRBJ1-1; length: 13; V: TRBV10-3; D: .; DNA: TGTGCCATACAACAGGACATGGGGGGTGAAGCTTTCTTT; CDR3: CAIQQDMGGEAFF
J: TRBJ1-1; length: 11; V: TRBV9; D: TRBD1; DNA: TGTGCCAGCATATCCCACAGGGGGGCTTTCTTT; CDR3: CASISHRGAFF
J: TRBJ2-2; length: 13; V: TRBV25-1; D: .; DNA: TGTGCCAGCAGTGATGGGGGCACCGGGGAGCTGTTTTTT; CDR3: CASSDGGTGELFF
J: TRBJ2-1; length: 17; V: TRBV25-1; D: TRBD1; DNA: TGTGCCAGCAGGAAGTGGACAGGGGAGAGCTCCTACAATGAGCAGTTCTTC; CDR3: CASRKWTGESSYNEQFF
J: TRBJ2-4; length: 13; V: TRBV27; D: .; DNA: TGTGCCAGCAGTTTATGGACGGGGAACATTCAGTACTTC; CDR3: CASSLWTGNIQYF